Given below is one TCR beta chain in context. At least ten counts were recorded for this clonotype. The antigen it recognizes is unknown. No much larger clone exists at a distance of one base, and base qualities are not known. Cut back by 5 bases and 3 bases, the V and J ends lie 14 bases apart. The CDR3 runs 14 residues from the cysteine to the phenylalanine. The kept DNA is CDR3 alone, 42 bases in frame from the first base. The germline V gene (reference sequence) yields DFQATT for CDR1 and SNEGSKA for CDR2. These data belong to a study of neurological immune-mediated disorders (dated 2019 in TCRdb). Describing the broader study: Peripheral blood TCR-beta repertoires from patients with HTLV-I-associated myelopathy (HAM/TSP), patients with multiple sclerosis, and healthy controls were compared in the study using UMI-based sequencing. Longitudinal samples, technical triplicates and paired sorted CD4+ and CD8+ T-cell subsets, alongside PBMC samples, were included among the 106 TCR-beta libraries. The cohort included 68 subjects: about 15 with HAM/TSP, around 34 with multiple sclerosis, and roughly 20 healthy controls. Here is what the overall study found, with its caveats: TCR clonal expansion was highest in HAM/TSP patients and lowest in MS patients, with MS patients falling below even healthy controls. Across subjects, expanded clones never shared an identical CDR3 amino acid sequence, which suggests that the TCR-beta repertoires in every group were private.

cDNA synthesis used template-switch 5'RACE with a primer carrying a 10-nucleotide random unique molecular identifier tagging each TCR transcript. Each sequencing run produced over 180 million TCR-beta sequences covering 15-18 subjects. The RNeasy kit was used for extraction of total RNA. The KAPA Real-time Library Amplification kit was used to amplify TCR-beta VDJ regions with primers targeting the TCR constant region and the 5'RACE anchor. Sample indexes and Illumina adaptors were added in a first PCR, after which library yield was increased in a second PCR. The roughly 650 bp TCR product was size-selected on a 2% E-gel SizeSelection system after Ampure bead purification. Library quality was checked on a Bioanalyzer, concentration was measured with Qubit, and libraries were quantified with the Kapa Library Quantification kit before pooling. Paired-end 2 x 150 bp sequencing of the libraries was performed on an Illumina HiSeq 2500. To increase sequence diversity, about 25-31% phiX was spiked into each library pool. The published analysis was carried out like this. The quality-filtered reads were processed with the UMI-based MiGEC pipeline, whose error correction step removed more than 75% of the raw TCR sequences. VDJ genes were aligned to IMGT germline references, and clonotypes were defined by unique CDR3 amino acid sequence plus V-J genes. Clonal expansion, Shannon diversity, and CDR3 relatedness (CalcPairwiseDistances, ClusterSamples) were evaluated with VDJtools, and phylogenetic trees were built with CLCbio workbench. Clones with at least 8 unique UMIs were defined as expanded, with this threshold being based on coefficient-of-variation modelling across technical triplicates. TCRdb's own reprocessing of the public reads used fastp at Q25 and MiXCR and kept productive beta chains. Rows matching on CDR3 protein sequence are summarized as one entry with the most common DNA and genes. These V and J calls rely on TCRdb rather than the paper's analysis. For this sample there are around 79,000 distinct CDR3 sequences; 14% appear just once. The ten largest clones represent 6.5% to 8% of the sample.

Blood bank volunteers in Maryland, USA served as the healthy controls. Unsorted PBMC libraries were generated from 2 million PBMCs stored in RNAlater at -80 °C until RNA extraction. Peripheral blood was subjected to Ficoll-Hypaque density gradient centrifugation to isolate PBMCs, which were then cryopreserved in liquid nitrogen. This TCR came from a woman in her forties or fifties in good health. The sample consisted of PBMCs. The receptor chain draws on TRBV20-1 and TRBJ1-3, and perhaps TRBD1 as D gene, on 5 matching bases. The DNA sequence is TGCAGTGCTTCCCTTCCAGGGTATGGAAACACCATATATTTT. Its protein reads: CSASLPGYGNTIYF.